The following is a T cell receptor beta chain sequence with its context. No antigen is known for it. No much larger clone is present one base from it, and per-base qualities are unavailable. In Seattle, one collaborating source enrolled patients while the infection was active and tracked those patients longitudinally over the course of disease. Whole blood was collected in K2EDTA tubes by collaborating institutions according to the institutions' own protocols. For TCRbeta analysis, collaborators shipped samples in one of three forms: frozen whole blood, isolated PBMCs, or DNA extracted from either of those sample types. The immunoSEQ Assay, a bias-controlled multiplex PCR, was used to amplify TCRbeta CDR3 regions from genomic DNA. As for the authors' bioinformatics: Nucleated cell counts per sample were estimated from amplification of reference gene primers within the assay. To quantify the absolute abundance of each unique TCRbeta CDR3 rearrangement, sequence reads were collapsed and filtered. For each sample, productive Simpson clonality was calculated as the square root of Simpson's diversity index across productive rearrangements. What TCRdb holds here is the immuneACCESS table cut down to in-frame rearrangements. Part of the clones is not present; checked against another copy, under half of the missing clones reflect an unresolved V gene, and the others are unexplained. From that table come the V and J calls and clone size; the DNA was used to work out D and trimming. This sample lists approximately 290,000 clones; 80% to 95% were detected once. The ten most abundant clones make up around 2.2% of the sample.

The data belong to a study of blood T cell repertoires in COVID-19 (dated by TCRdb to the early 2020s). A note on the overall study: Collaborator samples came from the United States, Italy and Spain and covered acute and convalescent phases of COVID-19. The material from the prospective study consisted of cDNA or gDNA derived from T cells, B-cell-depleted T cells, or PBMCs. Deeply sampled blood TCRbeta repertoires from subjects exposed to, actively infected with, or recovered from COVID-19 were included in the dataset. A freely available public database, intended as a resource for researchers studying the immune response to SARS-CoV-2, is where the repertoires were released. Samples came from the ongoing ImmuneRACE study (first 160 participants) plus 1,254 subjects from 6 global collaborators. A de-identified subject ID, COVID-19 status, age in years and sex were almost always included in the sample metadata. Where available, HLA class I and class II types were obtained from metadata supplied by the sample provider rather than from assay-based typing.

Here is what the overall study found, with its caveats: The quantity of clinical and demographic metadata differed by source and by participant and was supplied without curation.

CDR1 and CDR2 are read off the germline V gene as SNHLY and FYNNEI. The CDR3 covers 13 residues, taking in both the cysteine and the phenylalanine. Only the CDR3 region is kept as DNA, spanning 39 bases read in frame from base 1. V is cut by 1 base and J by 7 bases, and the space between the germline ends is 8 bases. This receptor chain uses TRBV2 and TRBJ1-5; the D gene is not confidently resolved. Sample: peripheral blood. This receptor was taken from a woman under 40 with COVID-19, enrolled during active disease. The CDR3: CASSEDPRQPQHF. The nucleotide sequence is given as TGTGCCAGCAGTGAAGACCCTAGGCAGCCCCAGCATTTT.